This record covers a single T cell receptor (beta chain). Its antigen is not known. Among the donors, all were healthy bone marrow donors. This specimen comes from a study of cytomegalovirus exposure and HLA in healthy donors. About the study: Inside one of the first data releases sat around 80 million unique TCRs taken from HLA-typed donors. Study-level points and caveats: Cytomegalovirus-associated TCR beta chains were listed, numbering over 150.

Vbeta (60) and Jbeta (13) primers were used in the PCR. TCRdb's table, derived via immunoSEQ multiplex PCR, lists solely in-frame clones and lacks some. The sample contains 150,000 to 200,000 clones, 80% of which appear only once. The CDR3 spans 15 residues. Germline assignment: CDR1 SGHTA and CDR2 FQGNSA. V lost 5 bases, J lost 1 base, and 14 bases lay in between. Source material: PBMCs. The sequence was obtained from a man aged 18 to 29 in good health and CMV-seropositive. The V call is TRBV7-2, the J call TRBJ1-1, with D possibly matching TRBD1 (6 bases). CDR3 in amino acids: CASSPMTGRNTEAFF. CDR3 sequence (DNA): TGTGCCAGCAGCCCGATGACAGGACGGAACACTGAAGCTTTCTTT.